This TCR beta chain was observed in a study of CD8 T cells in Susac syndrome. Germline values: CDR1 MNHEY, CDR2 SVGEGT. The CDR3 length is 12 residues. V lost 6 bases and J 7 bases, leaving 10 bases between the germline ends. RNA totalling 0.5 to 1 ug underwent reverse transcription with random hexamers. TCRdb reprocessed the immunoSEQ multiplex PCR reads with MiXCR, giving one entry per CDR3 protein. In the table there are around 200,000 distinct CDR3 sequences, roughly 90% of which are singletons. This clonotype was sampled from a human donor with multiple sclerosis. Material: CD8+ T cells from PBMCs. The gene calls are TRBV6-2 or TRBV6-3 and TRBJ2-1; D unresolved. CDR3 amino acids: CASSSNRNEQFF. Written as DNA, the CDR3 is TGTGCCAGCAGCTCTAACCGGAATGAGCAGTTCTTC.